The entry below describes one T cell receptor beta chain. The sample originates from a study of T cell clusters in autoimmune cytopenias. TRB was amplified from roughly 250 ng of peripheral blood genomic DNA per sample. The CDR3 runs to 14 residues. The germline gives CDR1 SGHDN, CDR2 FVKESK. Multiplex touch-down PCR amplified TRB using TRB-A and TRB-B pools in one tube. TCRdb reprocessed the multiplex PCR reads; each CDR3 protein has one entry and no DNA is given. This sample carries about 15,000 distinct CDR3 sequences, with roughly 3.6% going to the ten biggest clones. These data were also reused for a study on T cell repertoires in aging, cancer and after chemotherapy. That paper states: No conclusions about immunological memory after chemotherapy can be drawn from the repertoire data.

This TCR derives from a human donor in good health. The sequenced material came from peripheral blood. The genes are TRBV14 and TRBJ1-4; the D call of TRBD1 rests on TCRdb alone, since no DNA is present to check it. CDR3 residues: CASSQEGRREKLFF.